The present entry profiles one T cell receptor beta chain with its context. Its antigen is unidentified. The CDR3 totals 18 residues. The germline V gene encodes CDR1 MDHEN and CDR2 SYDVKM. V shed 4 bases and J shed 3 bases, with 25 bases lying between them. The data derive from a study of T cell responses to AZD1222 COVID-19 vaccine. Study context: Investigators merged groups given second doses at roughly 4 or roughly 12 weeks. Whole-study results and caveats: Most donors were white British and more were female, and clonal diversity was possibly underestimated.

The assay was immunoSEQ multiplex PCR, and TCRdb's table has in-frame clones only and misses some. Found here are 150,000 to 200,000 clones, just under 90% of them singletons; the top ten hold under 7.5%. The chain recombines TRBV28 with TRBJ2-7; D possibly corresponds to TRBD1 (5 bases). The sequences come from peripheral blood, collected on day 0 of AZD1222 vaccination. This clonotype was obtained from an adult in good health. CDR3 loop: CASSSLQEQVGTDYEQYF. DNA of the CDR3: TGTGCCAGCAGTTCCTTACAGGAACAAGTGGGAACCGACTACGAGCAGTACTTC.